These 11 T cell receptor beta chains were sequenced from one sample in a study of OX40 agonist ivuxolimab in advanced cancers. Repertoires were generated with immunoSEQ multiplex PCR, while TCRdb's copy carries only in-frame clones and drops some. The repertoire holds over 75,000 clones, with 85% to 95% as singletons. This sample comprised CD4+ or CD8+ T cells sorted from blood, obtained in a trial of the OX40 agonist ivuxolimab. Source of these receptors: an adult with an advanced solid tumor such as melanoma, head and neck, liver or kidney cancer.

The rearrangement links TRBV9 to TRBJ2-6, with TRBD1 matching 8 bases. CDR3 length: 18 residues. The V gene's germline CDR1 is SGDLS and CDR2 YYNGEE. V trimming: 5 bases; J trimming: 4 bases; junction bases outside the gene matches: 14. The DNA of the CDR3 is TGTGCCAGCAGGGACAGGGTACGCTTCGTTCCGGGGGCCAACGTCCTGACTTTC. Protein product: CASRDRVRFVPGANVLTF.

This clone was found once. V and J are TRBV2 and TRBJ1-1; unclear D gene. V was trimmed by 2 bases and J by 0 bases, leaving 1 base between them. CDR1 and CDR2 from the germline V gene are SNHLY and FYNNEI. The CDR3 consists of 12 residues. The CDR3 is CASSELNTEAFF. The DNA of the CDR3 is TGTGCCAGCAGTGAACTGAACACTGAAGCTTTCTTT. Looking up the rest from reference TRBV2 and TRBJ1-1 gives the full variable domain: EPEVTQTPSHQVTQMGQEVILRCVPISNHLYFYWYRQILGQKVEFLVSFYNNEISEKSEIFDDQFSVERPDGSNFTLKIRSTKLEDSAMYFCASSELNTEAFFGQGTRLTVV.

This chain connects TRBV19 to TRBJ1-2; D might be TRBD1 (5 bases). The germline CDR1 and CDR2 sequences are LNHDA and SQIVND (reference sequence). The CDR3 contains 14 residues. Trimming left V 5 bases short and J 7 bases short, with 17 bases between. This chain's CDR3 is CASSSRGEEAGYTF. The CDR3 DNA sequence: TGTGCCAGTAGTTCGCGGGGCGAAGAGGCTGGCTACACCTTC.

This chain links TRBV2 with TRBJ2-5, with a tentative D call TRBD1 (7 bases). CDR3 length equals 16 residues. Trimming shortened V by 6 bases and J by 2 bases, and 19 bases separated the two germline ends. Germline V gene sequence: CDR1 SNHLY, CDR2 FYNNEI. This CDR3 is CASRGGIRQGQETQYF. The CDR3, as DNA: TGTGCCAGCAGGGGAGGAATTCGACAGGGACAAGAGACCCAGTACTTC.

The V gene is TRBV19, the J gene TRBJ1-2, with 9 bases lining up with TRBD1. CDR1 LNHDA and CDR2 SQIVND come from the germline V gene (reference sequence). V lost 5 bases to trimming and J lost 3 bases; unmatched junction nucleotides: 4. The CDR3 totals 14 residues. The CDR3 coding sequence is TGTGCCAGTAGTCCGGGACAGGGTGACTATGGCTACACCTTC. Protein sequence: CASSPGQGDYGYTF.

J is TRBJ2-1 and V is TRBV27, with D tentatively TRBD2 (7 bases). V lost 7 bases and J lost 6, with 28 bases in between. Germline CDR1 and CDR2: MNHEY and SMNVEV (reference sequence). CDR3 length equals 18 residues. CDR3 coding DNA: TGTGCCAGCAAGTGGTTAGGGGGGGGACACCCAGGGAGCAATGAGCAGTTCTTC. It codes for CASKWLGGGHPGSNEQFF.

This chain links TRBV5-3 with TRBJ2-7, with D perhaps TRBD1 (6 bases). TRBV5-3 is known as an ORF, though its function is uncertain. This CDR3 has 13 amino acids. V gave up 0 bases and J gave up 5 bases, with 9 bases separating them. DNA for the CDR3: TGTGCCAGAAGCTTGGTGTCAGGGGACGAGCAGTACTTC. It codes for CARSLVSGDEQYF.

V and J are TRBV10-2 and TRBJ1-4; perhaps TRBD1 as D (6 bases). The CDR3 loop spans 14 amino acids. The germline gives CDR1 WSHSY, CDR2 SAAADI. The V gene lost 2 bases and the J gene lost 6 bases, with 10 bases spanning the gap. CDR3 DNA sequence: TGCGCCAGCAGTGAGGTGGGGGCGTATGAAAAACTGTTTTTT. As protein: CASSEVGAYEKLFF.

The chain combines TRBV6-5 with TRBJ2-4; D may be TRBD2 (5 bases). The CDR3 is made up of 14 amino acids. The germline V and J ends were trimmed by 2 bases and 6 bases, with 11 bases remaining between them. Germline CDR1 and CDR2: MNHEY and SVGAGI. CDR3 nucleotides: TGTGCCAGCAGTTACGCGGGTCTGGGAAACATTCAGTACTTC. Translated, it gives CASSYAGLGNIQYF.

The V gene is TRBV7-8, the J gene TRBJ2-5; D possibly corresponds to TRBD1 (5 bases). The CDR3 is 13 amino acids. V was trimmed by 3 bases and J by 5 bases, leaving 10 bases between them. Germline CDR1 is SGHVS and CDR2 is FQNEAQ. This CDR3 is CASSFNRMETQYF. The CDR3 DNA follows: TGTGCCAGCAGCTTTAACAGGATGGAGACCCAGTACTTC.

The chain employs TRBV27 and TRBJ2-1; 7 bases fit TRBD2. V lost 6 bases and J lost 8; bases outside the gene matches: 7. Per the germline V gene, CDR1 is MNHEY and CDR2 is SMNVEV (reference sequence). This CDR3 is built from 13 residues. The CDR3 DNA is TGTGCCAGCAGGTCTCTAGCGGTGGATGAGCAGTTCTTC. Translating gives CASRSLAVDEQFF.